This T cell receptor beta chain appears in the sequencing data of a study of blood T cell repertoires in COVID-19. Study-wide context: From T cells, B-cell-depleted T cells, or PBMCs came the material, which was cDNA or gDNA.

Recruited during active infection, patients (from Seattle) were subsequently followed longitudinally. Germline CDR1 and CDR2: SGHRS and YFSETQ. The V gene end was trimmed by 2 bases and the J gene end by 0 bases; junction bases not matched to a gene: 8. The CDR3 has 17 residues. Authors' analysis steps: Scientists estimated how many nucleated cells there were by amplifying reference gene primers. Using immunoSEQ multiplex PCR, the repertoire was profiled, and TCRdb retains in-frame clones only, with some absent. Clone size and V and J calls were adopted from that table, with D and trimming inferred from the DNA. The sample consists of about 320,000 clones, about 90% of them appearing once.

The gene calls are TRBV5-1 and TRBJ2-4; TRBD1 matches 7 bases. The source is a woman in her 30s with COVID-19, enrolled during active disease. The sample taken for sequencing was peripheral blood. CDR3 region: CASSLGQAELAKNIQYF. DNA for the CDR3: TGCGCCAGCAGCTTAGGACAGGCCGAATTAGCCAAAAACATTCAGTACTTC.